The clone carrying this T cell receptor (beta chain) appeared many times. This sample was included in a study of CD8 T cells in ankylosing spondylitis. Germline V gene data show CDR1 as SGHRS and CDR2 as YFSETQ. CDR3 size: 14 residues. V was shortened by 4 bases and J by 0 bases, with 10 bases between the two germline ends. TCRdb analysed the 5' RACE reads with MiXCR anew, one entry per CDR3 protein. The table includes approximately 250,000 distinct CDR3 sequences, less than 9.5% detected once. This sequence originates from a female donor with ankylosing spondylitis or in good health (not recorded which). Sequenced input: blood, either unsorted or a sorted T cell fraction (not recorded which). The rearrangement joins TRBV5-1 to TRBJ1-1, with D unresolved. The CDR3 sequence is CASSPGWVNTEAFF. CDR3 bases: TGCGCCAGCAGCCCCGGGTGGGTGAACACTGAAGCTTTCTTT.